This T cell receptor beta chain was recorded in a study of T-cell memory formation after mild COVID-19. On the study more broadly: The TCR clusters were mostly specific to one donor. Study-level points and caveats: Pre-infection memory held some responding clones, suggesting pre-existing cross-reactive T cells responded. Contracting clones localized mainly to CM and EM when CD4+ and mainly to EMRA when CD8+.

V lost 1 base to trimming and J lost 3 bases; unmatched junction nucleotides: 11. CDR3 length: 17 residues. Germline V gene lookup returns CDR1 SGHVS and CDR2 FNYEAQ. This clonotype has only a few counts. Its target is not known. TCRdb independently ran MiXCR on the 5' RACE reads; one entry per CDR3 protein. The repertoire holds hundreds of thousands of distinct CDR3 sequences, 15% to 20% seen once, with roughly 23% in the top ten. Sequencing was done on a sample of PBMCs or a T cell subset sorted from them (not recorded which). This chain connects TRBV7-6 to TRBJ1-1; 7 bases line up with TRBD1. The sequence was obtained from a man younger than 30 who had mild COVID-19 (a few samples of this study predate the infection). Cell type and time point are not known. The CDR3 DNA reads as TGTGCCAGCAGCTTAGAGTTGACAGGGAAGTGGGACACTGAAGCTTTCTTT. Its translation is CASSLELTGKWDTEAFF. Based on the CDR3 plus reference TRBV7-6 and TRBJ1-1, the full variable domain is GAGVSQSPRYKVTKRGQDVALRCDPISGHVSLYWYRQALGQGPEFLTYFNYEAQQDKSGLPNDRFSAERPEGSISTLTIQRTEQRDSAMYRCASSLELTGKWDTEAFFGQGTRLTVV.